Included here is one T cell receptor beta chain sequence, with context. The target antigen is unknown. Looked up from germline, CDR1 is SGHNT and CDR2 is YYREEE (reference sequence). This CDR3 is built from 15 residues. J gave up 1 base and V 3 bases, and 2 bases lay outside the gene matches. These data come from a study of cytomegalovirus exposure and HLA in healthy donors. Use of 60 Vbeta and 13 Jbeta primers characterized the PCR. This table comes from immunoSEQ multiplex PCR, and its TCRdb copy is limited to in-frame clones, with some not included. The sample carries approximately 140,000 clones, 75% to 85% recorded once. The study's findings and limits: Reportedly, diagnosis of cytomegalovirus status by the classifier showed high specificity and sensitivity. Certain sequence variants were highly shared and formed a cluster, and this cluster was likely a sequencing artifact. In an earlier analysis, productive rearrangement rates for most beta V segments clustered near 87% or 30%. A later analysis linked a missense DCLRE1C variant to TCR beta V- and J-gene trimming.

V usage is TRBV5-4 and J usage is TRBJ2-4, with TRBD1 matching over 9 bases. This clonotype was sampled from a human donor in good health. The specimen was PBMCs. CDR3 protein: CASSYGQGAKNIQYF. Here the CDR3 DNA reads TGTGCCAGCAGCTACGGACAGGGGGCCAAAAACATTCAGTACTTC.